This T cell receptor (beta chain) stems from a study of shared clonotypes between healthy human individuals. Germline CDR1 and CDR2: SGHDN and FVKESK. This CDR3 region has 15 residues. V lost 4 bases and J 2 bases, leaving 15 bases between the germline ends. Genomic DNA per cell subset filled all wells of several immunoSEQ plates. TCRdb keeps only in-frame clones here, not all; method: immunoSEQ multiplex PCR. The sample consists of some 680,000 clones, roughly 73% of them appearing once. The receptor's source is a woman under 40 in good health. The chain is built from TRBV14 and TRBJ2-7, with a tentative D call TRBD1 (6 bases). The sample consisted of memory CD4+ T cells sorted from blood. Subset defined: CD45RA-negative fraction. CDR3 sequence: CASSLYSTGAYEQYF. For the CDR3, the DNA is TGTGCCAGCAGCCTCTACTCGACAGGAGCCTACGAGCAGTACTTC.